Listed below are T cell receptor beta chains from one sample, sequenced in a study of cytomegalovirus exposure and HLA in healthy donors. Data came from immunoSEQ multiplex PCR; TCRdb stores just in-frame clones and leaves some out. The sample consists of about 150,000 clones, 65% to 90% of them appearing once. Specimen: PBMCs. The receptors stem from a man aged 50-59 years in good health and CMV-seropositive. The CDR3 runs from the conserved cysteine through the conserved F or W. The order of the fields is J gene, V gene, CDR3 protein.

TRBJ2-1 | TRBV11-2 | CASSLGTREQFF
TRBJ2-2 | TRBV4-1 | CASSQRQGNTGELFF
TRBJ2-1 | TRBV9 | CASSDGTSGSSYNEQFF
TRBJ2-2 | TRBV19 | CASSSGRSNTGELFF
TRBJ2-1 | TRBV28 | CAVRNRGTYNEQFF
TRBJ1-4 | TRBV5-6 | CASSLAGQGADEKLFF
TRBJ1-2 | TRBV5-4 | CASSFDPTRMGYTF
TRBJ2-1 | TRBV16 | CASSQYTSGGRNEQFF
TRBJ1-1 | TRBV29-1 | CSVEAGMNTEAFF
TRBJ1-1 | TRBV6-5 | CASTYGAPGTEAFF